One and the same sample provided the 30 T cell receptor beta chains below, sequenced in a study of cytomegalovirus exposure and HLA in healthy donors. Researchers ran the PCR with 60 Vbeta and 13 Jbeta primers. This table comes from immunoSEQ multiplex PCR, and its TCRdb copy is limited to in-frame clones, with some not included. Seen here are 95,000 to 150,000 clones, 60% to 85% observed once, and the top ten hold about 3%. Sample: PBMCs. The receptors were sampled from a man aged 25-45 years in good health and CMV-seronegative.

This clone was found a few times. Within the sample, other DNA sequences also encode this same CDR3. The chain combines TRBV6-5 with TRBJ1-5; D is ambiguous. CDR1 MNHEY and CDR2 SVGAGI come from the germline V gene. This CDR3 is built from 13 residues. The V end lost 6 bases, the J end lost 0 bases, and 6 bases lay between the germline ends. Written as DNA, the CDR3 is TGTGCCAGCAGGAGGTATAGCAATCAGCCCCAGCATTTT. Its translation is CASRRYSNQPQHF.

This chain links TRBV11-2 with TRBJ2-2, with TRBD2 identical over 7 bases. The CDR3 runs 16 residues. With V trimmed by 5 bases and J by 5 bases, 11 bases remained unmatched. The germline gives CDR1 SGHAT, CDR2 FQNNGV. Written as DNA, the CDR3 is TGTGCCAGCAGCACTATCCGGGGAGGGCAGACCGGGGAGCTGTTTTTT. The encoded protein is CASSTIRGGQTGELFF.

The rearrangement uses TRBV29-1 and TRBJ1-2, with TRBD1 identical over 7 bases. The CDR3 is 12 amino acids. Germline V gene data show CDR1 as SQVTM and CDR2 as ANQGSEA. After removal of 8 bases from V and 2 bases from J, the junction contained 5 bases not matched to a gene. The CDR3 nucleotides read TGCAGCATCGACAGGGCCAACTATGGCTACACCTTC. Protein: CSIDRANYGYTF.

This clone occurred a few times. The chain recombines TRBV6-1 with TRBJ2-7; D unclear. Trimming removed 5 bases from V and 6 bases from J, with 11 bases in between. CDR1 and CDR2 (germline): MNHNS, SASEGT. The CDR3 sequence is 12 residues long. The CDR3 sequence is CASSHGTGEQYF. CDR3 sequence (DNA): TGTGCCAGCAGTCATGGAACGGGCGAGCAGTACTTC.

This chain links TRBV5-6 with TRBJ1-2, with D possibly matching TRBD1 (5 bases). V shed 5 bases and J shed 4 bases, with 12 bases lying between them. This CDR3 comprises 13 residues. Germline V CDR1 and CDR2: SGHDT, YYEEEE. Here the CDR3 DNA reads TGTGCCAGCAGAGTACGTGGGGCCTATGGCTACACCTTC. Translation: CASRVRGAYGYTF.

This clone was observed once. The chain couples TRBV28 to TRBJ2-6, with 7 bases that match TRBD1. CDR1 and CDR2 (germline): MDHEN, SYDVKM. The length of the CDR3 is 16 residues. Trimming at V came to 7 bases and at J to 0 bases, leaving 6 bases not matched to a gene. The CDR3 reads CASTRQGRSGANVLTF. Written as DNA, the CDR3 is TGTGCCAGCACTAGACAGGGCCGCTCTGGGGCCAACGTCCTGACTTTC.

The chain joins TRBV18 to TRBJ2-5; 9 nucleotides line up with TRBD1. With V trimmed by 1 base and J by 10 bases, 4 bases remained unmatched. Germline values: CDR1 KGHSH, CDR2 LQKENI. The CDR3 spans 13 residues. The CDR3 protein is CASSPLGQGIQYF. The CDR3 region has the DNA TGTGCCAGCTCACCACTGGGACAGGGTATCCAGTACTTC. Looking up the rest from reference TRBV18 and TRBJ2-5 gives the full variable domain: NAGVMQNPRHLVRRRGQEARLRCSPMKGHSHVYWYRQLPEEGLKFMVYLQKENIIDESGMPKERFSAEFPKEGPSILRIQQVVRGDSAAYFCASSPLGQGIQYFGPGTRLLVL.

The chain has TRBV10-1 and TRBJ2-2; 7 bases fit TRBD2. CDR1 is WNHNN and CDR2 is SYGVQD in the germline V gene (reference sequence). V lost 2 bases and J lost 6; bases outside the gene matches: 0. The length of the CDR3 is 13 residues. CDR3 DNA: TGCGCCAGCAGTGAGGCGGGGGCCGGGGAGCTGTTTTTT. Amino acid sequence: CASSEAGAGELFF.

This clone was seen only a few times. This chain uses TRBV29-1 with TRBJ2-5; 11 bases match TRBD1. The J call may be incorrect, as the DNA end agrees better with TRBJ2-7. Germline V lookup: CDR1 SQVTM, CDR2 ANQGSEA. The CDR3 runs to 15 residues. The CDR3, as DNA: TGCAGCGCTGAGACCCGGGACAGGGGGAAGTACGAGCAGTACTTC. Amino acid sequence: CSAETRDRGKYEQYF.

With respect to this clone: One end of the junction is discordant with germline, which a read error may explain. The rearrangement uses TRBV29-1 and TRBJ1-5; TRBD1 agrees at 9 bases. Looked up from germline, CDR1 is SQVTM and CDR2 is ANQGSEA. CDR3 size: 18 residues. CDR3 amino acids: CSESPVGQGELGNQPRHF. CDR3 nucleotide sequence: TGCAGCGAAAGTCCTGTGGGACAGGGCGAATTGGGCAATCAGCCCCGGCATTTT.

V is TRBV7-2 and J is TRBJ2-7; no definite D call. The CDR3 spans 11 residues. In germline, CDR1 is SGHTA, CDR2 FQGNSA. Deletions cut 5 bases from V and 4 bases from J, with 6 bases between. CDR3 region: CASSPGYEQYF. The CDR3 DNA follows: TGTGCCAGCAGCCCGGGTTACGAGCAGTACTTC.

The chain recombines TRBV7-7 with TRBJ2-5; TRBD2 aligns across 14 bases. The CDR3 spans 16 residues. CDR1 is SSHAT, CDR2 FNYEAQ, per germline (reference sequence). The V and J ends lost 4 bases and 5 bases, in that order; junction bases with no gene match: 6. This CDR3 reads CASSSRLAGGQETQYF. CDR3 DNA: TGTGCCAGCAGCTCCCGACTAGCGGGGGGGCAGGAGACCCAGTACTTC.

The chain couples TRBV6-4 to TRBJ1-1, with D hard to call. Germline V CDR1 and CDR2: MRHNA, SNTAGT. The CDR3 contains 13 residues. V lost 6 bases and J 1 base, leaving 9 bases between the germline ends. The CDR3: CASSRHGNTEAFF. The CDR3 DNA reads TGTGCCAGCAGCCGACACGGGAACACTGAAGCTTTCTTT.

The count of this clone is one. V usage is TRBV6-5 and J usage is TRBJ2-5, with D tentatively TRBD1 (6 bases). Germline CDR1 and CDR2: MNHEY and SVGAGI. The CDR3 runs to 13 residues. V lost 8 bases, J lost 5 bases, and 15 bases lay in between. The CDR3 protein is CASCKQGRETQYF. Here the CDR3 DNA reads TGTGCCAGCTGCAAGCAGGGGCGTGAGACCCAGTACTTC.

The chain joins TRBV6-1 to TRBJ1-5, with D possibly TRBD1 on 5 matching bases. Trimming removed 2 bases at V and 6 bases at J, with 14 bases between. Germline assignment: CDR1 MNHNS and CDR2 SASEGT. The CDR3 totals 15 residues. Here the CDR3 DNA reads TGTGCCAGCAGTGAACCTGGGCAGGGCGGTCAGCCCCAGCATTTT. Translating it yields CASSEPGQGGQPQHF.

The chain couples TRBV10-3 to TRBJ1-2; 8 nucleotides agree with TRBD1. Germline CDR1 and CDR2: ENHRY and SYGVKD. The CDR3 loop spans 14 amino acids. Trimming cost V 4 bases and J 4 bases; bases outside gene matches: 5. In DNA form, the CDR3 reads TGTGCCATCAGTGGGTCCGGGACAGGCTATGGCTACACCTTC. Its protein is CAISGSGTGYGYTF.

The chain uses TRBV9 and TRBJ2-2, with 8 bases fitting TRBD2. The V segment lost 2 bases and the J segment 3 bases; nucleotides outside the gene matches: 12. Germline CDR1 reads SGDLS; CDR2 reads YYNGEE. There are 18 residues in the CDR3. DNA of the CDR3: TGTGCCAGCAGCGTTCCAGCGGGGGATGGAACCGACACCGGGGAGCTGTTTTTT. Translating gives CASSVPAGDGTDTGELFF. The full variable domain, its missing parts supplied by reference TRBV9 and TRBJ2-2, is DSGVTQTPKHLITATGQRVTLRCSPRSGDLSVYWYQQSLDQGLQFLIQYYNGEERAKGNILERFSAQQFPDLHSELNLSSLELGDSALYFCASSVPAGDGTDTGELFFGEGSRLTVL.

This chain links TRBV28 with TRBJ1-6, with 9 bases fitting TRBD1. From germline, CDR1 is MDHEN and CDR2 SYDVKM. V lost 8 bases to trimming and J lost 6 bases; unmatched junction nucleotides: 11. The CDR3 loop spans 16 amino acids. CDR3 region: CASSWATTGGNSPLHF. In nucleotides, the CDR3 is TGTGCCAGCTCATGGGCGACGACAGGGGGTAATTCACCCCTCCACTTT.

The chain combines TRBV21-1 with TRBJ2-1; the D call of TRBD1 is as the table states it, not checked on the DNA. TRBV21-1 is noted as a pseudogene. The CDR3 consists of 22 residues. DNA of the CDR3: TGTGCCAGCAGCAGGGGGGCTCCGGGACAGGGGGCCCCAGAGTTATCCTACAATGAGCAGTTCTTC. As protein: CASSRGAPGQGAPELSYNEQFF.

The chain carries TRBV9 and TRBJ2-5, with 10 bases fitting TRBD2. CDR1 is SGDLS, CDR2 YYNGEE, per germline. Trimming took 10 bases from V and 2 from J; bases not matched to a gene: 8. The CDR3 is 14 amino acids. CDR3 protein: CASSSGGTQETQYF. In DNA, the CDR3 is TGTGCCTCCAGTAGCGGGGGGACACAAGAGACCCAGTACTTC.

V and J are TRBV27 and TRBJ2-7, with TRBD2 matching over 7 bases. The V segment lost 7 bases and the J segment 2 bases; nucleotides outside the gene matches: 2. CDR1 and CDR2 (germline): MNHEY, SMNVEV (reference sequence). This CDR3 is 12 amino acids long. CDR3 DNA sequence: TGTGCCAGCAAACGGGGGGCCTACGAGCAGTACTTC. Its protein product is CASKRGAYEQYF.

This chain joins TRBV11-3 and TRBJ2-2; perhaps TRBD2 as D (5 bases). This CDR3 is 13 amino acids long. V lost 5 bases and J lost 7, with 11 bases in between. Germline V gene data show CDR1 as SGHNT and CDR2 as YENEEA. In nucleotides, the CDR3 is TGTGCCAGCAGCCGTAGAGAGGGCGGGGAGCTGTTTTTT. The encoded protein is CASSRREGGELFF.

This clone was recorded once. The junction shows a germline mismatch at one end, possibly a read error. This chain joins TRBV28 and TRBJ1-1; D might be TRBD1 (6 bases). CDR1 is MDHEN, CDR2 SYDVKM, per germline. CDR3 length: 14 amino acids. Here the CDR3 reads CASSWGGPITEASF. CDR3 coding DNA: TGTGCCAGCAGCTGGGGGGGGCCAATCACTGAAGCTTCCTTT.

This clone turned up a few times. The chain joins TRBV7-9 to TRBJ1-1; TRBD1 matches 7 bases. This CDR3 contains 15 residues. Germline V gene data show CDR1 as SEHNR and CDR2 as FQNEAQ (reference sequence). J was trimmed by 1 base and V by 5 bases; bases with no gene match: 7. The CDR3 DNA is TGTGCCAGCAGCCCCACAGGGGCCCAGAACACTGAAGCTTTCTTT. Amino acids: CASSPTGAQNTEAFF. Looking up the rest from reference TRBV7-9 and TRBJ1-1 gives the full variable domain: DTGVSQNPRHKITKRGQNVTFRCDPISEHNRLYWYRQTLGQGPEFLTYFQNEAQLEKSRLLSDRFSAERPKGSFSTLEIQRTEQGDSAMYLCASSPTGAQNTEAFFGQGTRLTVV.

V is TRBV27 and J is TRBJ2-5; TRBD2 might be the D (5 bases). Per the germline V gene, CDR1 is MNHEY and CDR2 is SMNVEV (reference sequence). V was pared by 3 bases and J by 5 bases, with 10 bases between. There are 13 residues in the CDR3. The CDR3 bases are TGTGCCAGCAGTTTCCGGACGGGGGAGACCCAGTACTTC. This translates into CASSFRTGETQYF.

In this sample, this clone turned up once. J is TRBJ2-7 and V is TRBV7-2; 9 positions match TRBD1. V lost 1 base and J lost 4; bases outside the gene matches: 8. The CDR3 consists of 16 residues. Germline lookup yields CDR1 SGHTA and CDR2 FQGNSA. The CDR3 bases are TGTGCCAGCAGCTTAGACGCGGGACAGGGTTCTTACGAGCAGTACTTC. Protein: CASSLDAGQGSYEQYF.

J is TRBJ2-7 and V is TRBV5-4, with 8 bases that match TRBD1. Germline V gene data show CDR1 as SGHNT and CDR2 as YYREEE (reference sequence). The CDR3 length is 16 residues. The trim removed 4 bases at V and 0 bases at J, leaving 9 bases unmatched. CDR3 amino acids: CASSPTRDRSSYEQYF. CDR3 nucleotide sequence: TGTGCCAGCAGCCCCACCCGGGACAGGAGCTCCTACGAGCAGTACTTC.

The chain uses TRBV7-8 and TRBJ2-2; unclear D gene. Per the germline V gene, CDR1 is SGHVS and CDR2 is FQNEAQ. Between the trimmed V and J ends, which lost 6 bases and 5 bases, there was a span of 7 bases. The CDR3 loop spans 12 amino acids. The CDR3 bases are TGTGCCAGCAGTCATACTACCGGGGAGCTGTTTTTT. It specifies CASSHTTGELFF.

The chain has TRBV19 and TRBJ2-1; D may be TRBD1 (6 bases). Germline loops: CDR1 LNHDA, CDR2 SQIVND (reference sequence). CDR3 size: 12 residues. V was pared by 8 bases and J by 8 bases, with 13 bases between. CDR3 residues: CASGTYAHEQFF. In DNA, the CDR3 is TGTGCCAGTGGGACATACGCACATGAGCAGTTCTTC.

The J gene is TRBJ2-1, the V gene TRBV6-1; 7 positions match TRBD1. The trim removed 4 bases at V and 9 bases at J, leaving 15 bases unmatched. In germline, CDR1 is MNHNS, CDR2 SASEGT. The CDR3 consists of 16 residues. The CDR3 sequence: CASSAYDRVAGAEQFF. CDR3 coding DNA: TGTGCCAGCAGTGCTTACGACAGGGTAGCAGGGGCTGAGCAGTTCTTC.